This TCR beta chain was recovered during a study of identical twins. Broader study findings: Within cord blood, abundant beta clonotypes carried fewer insertions, but memory repertoires showed no such trend. For out-of-frame alpha sequences shared by twins, low generation probability was in excess. Beta out-of-frame sequences displayed a weaker excess of sharing between twins.

MiXCR, run by TCRdb on the 5' RACE reads, gives a single entry per CDR3 protein. Of roughly 1,500,000 distinct CDR3 sequences listed, about 32% were seen once; the top ten hold around 0.3%. V dropped 4 bases and J dropped 3 bases, with 17 bases sitting between them. The CDR3 contains 15 residues. The germline V gene has CDR1 SGHRS and CDR2 YFSETQ. This clonotype was observed a handful of times. Its matching antigen is unknown. The source of this sequence is a newborn girl in good health. The rearrangement links TRBV5-1 to TRBJ2-7, with a possible D match to TRBD2 (5 bases). The sequenced sample consisted of cord blood. In DNA, the CDR3 is TGCGCCAGCAGCCCTAGCCCGACCGTCGTCTACGAGCAGTACTTC. Its translation is CASSPSPTVVYEQYF.